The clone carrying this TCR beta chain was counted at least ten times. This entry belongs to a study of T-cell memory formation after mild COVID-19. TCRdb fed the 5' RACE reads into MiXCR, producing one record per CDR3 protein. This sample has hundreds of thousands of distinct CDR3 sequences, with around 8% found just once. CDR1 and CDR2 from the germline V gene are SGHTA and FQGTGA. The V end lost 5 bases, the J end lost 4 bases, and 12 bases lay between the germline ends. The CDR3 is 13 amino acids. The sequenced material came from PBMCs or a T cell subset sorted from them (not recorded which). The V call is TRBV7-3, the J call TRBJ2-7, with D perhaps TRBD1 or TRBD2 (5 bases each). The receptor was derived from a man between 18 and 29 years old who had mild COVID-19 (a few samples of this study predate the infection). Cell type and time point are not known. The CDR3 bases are TGTGCCAGCAGCCGGGACGCCGGATACGAGCAGTACTTC. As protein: CASSRDAGYEQYF.